This TCR beta chain was captured by sequencing in a study of regulatory and conventional T cells in RAG deficiency. This CDR3 comprises 17 residues. Germline CDR1 and CDR2: SNHLY and FYNNEI. Trimming shortened V by 6 bases and J by 3 bases, and 22 bases separated the two germline ends. Generated by immunoSEQ multiplex PCR, the TCRdb table keeps only in-frame clones and is missing some. The data hold about 19,000 clones, with 87% observed a single time. The sorted regulatory T cells were CD4+, CD25-high and CD127-low, with genomic DNA sequenced. This clone appeared once. What it binds is not known. Study conclusions and caveats: In Omenn syndrome, Treg and Tconv repertoires overlapped >75%. Shannon entropy was markedly lower and Simpson indices higher in RAG-deficient patients than control T-cell subsets.

These data were also reused for a study on regulatory T cells. From that report: Primers: 52 TRBV forward and 13 TRBJ reverse. In patients, unique TRB V-J pairs were restricted and V/J usage skewed, especially in Tregs.

The receptor comes from a human donor in good health. Sequenced input: Tregs sorted from blood. This chain uses TRBV2 with TRBJ2-3, with a possible D match to TRBD2 (7 bases). The CDR3 DNA sequence: TGTGCCAGCAGACAAGGGGGGGCCTTCTGGTCGACAGATACGCAGTATTTT. The encoded protein is CASRQGGAFWSTDTQYF.